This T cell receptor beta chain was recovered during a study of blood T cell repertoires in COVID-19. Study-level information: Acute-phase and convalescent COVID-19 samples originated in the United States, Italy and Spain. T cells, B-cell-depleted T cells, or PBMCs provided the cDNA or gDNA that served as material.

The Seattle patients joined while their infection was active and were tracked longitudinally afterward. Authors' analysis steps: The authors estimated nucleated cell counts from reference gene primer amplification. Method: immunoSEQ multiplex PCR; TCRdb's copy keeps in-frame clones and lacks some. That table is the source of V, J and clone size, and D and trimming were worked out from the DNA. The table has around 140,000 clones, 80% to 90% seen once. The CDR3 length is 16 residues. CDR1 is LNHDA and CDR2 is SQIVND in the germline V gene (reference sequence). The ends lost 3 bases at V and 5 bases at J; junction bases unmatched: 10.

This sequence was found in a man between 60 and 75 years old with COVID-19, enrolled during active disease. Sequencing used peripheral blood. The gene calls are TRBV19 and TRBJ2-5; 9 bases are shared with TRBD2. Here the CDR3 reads CASSISSGARWETQYF. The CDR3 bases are TGTGCCAGTAGTATCTCTAGCGGGGCCCGGTGGGAGACCCAGTACTTC.